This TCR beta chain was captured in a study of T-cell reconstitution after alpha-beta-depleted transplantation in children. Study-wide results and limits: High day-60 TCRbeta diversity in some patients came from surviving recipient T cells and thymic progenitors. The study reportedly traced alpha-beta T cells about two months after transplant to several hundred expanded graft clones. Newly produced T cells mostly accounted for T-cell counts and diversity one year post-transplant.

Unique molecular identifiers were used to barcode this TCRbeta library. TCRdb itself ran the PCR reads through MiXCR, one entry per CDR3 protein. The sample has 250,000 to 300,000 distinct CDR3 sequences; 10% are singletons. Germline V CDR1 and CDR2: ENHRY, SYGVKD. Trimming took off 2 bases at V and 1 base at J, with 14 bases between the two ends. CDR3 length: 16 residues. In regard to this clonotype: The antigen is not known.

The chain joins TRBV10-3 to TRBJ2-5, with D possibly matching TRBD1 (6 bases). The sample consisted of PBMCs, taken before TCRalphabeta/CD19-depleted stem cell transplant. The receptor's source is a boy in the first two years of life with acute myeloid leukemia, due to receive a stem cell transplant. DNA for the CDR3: TGTGCCATCAGTGAGGCAACCACAGGGATCCAAGAGACCCAGTACTTC. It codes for CAISEATTGIQETQYF.